This passage covers 28 T cell receptor beta chains from one sample sequenced in a study of T-cell memory formation after mild COVID-19. TCRdb re-called the 5' RACE reads with MiXCR, one entry per CDR3 protein. Of 140,000 to 150,000 distinct CDR3 sequences in the sample, approximately 26% were seen once. Sequenced input: PBMCs or a T cell subset sorted from them (not recorded which). The receptors here all came from an adult woman who had mild COVID-19 (a few samples of this study predate the infection). Cell type and time point are not known.

This clonotype was observed a few times. V usage is TRBV20-1 and J usage is TRBJ2-1; TRBD2 aligns across 14 bases. Germline V lookup: CDR1 DFQATT, CDR2 SNEGSKA (reference sequence). The length of the CDR3 is 20 residues. V shed 0 bases, J shed 0 bases, and the junction held 10 bases outside the gene matches. CDR3 region: CSARDPTSGGARSSYNEQFF. The CDR3 nucleotides read TGCAGTGCTAGAGACCCGACTAGCGGGGGGGCCCGGAGCTCCTACAATGAGCAGTTCTTC.

This clonotype has only a few counts. The chain recombines TRBV12-3 or TRBV12-4 with TRBJ2-5; D might be TRBD2 (6 bases). V dropped 4 bases and J dropped 2 bases, with 17 bases sitting between them. The CDR3 loop spans 16 amino acids. DNA of the CDR3: TGTGCCAGCAGTTCGCCGGGGCTAGCGACACAAGAGACCCAGTACTTC. Residues: CASSSPGLATQETQYF.

The rearrangement links TRBV12-3 or TRBV12-4 to TRBJ2-5, with 7 bases aligning to TRBD1. The junction had 4 bases not matched to a gene; V was cut back by 5 bases and J by 1 base. The CDR3 contains 14 residues. Here the CDR3 reads CASSQTGLQETQYF. CDR3 nucleotide sequence: TGTGCCAGCAGTCAGACAGGGCTCCAAGAGACCCAGTACTTC.

The chain carries TRBV20-1 and TRBJ2-1; TRBD2 aligns across 9 bases. J gave up 8 bases and V 2 bases, and 4 bases lay outside the gene matches. Germline V gene lookup returns CDR1 DFQATT and CDR2 SNEGSKA (reference sequence). The CDR3 extends over 13 amino acids. DNA for the CDR3: TGCAGTGCTAGACCCGGGACTAGCTATGAGCAGTTCTTC. As protein: CSARPGTSYEQFF.

V and J are TRBV5-6 and TRBJ2-1; 8 nucleotides align to TRBD2. Trimming took 0 bases from V and 8 from J; bases not matched to a gene: 10. Germline loops: CDR1 SGHDT, CDR2 YYEEEE. The CDR3 is 16 residues long. The CDR3 coding sequence is TGTGCCAGCAGCTTGGCGGGAGCGGGAGAATTGGATGAGCAGTTCTTC. Translation gives CASSLAGAGELDEQFF.

This clonotype has just a few counts. The rearrangement joins TRBV12-3 or TRBV12-4 to TRBJ2-2; a weak D match, TRBD1 (6 bases). V was pared by 4 bases and J by 6 bases, with 6 bases between. The CDR3 has 12 residues. The CDR3 DNA reads TGTGCCAGCAGTTCAGGGGCCGGGGAGCTGTTTTTT. Its protein is CASSSGAGELFF.

The V gene is TRBV20-1, the J gene TRBJ2-7; TRBD1 matches 7 bases. Trimming took 0 bases from V and 4 from J; bases not matched to a gene: 12. This CDR3 is 16 amino acids long. Germline loops: CDR1 DFQATT, CDR2 SNEGSKA (reference sequence). CDR3 residues: CSARDLEGAKEYEQYF. The CDR3 DNA follows: TGCAGTGCTAGAGATCTAGAGGGGGCGAAAGAATACGAGCAGTACTTC.

The V and J genes are TRBV12-3 or TRBV12-4 and TRBJ1-4, with TRBD1 matching 7 bases. The CDR3 length is 14 residues. Trimming removed 6 bases from V and 3 bases from J; junction bases left unmatched: 4. The CDR3 region is CASSPTGSNEKLFF. CDR3 nucleotides: TGTGCCAGCAGCCCGACAGGGTCTAATGAAAAACTGTTTTTT.

This chain joins TRBV10-3 and TRBJ2-5, with a possible D match to TRBD1 (6 bases). The CDR3 runs to 14 residues. Germline CDR1 and CDR2: ENHRY and SYGVKD. V gave up 3 bases and J gave up 4 bases, with 12 bases separating them. CDR3: CAISDLTGPETQYF. DNA for the CDR3: TGTGCCATCAGTGACCTAACAGGGCCAGAGACCCAGTACTTC.

The chain recombines TRBV7-6 with TRBJ2-1; no firm D call. The CDR3 is 12 residues long. Trimming pared 2 bases from V and 6 bases from J, leaving 5 bases between. The germline CDR1 and CDR2 sequences are SGHVS and FNYEAQ. In DNA, the CDR3 is TGTGCCAGCAGCTTACGGAGCAATGAGCAGTTCTTC. Protein sequence: CASSLRSNEQFF.

The chain combines TRBV7-9 with TRBJ2-5, with a possible D match to TRBD1 (7 bases). In germline, CDR1 is SEHNR, CDR2 FQNEAQ (reference sequence). The length of the CDR3 is 15 residues. The V end lost 4 bases, the J end lost 4 bases, and 16 bases lay between the germline ends. This CDR3 is CASSSHRGLGETQYF. For the CDR3, the DNA is TGTGCCAGCAGCTCGCACAGGGGACTTGGAGAGACCCAGTACTTC.

This clonotype was detected only a few times. The V gene is TRBV7-6, the J gene TRBJ2-2; possible D gene TRBD2, 7 bases. In germline, CDR1 is SGHVS, CDR2 FNYEAQ. The CDR3 covers 14 residues. Trimming stripped 6 bases from V and 3 bases from J, with 11 bases between. CDR3 residues: CASRRGRDTGELFF. Written as DNA, the CDR3 is TGTGCCAGCAGGCGGGGGCGCGACACCGGGGAGCTGTTTTTT.

This chain uses TRBV20-1 with TRBJ2-2; TRBD2 matches at 7 bases. The CDR3 is 15 amino acids. The germline V gene has CDR1 DFQATT and CDR2 SNEGSKA (reference sequence). The ends lost 6 bases at V and 3 bases at J; junction bases unmatched: 10. Written as DNA, the CDR3 is TGCAGTGCCAGCGGCGGGAGTCCGCACACCGGGGAGCTGTTTTTT. This codes for CSASGGSPHTGELFF.

This clonotype was counted only a few times. This sequence joins TRBV12-5 and TRBJ2-2; no clear D. Trimming left V 4 bases short and J 8 bases short, with 11 bases between. Germline CDR1 is LGHNT and CDR2 is FRNRAP. The CDR3 extends over 13 amino acids. CDR3 protein: CASGWHLSGELFF. Written as DNA, the CDR3 is TGTGCTAGTGGTTGGCACCTTTCGGGGGAGCTGTTTTTT.

This clonotype occurred once. CDR3: CAISSGSGSYEQYF. CDR3 sequence (DNA): TGTGCCATCAGTTCGGGTAGCGGGAGCTACGAGCAGTACTTC. This rearrangement joins TRBV10-3 to TRBJ2-7; 9 positions match TRBD2. The CDR3 consists of 14 residues. Germline-derived CDR1 and CDR2 are ENHRY and SYGVKD. V lost 5 bases to trimming and J lost 3 bases; unmatched junction nucleotides: 5.

This clonotype has more than one count but fewer than ten. J is TRBJ2-3 and V is TRBV7-6; 9 bases align to TRBD2. Per germline, CDR1 SGHVS and CDR2 FNYEAQ. The CDR3 covers 16 residues. Unmatched junction bases numbered 10, after V lost 5 bases and J lost 4 bases. CDR3 nucleotides: TGTGCCAGCAGCCCTAGATGGACTAGCGACTCAGATACGCAGTATTTT. The encoded protein is CASSPRWTSDSDTQYF.

The J gene is TRBJ1-4, the V gene TRBV7-9; 11 nucleotides align to TRBD1. The CDR3 is 16 residues long. Germline V gene data show CDR1 as SEHNR and CDR2 as FQNEAQ (reference sequence). J gave up 8 bases and V 2 bases, and 7 bases lay outside the gene matches. CDR3 sequence reads: CASSLSGTGGREKLFF. The CDR3 DNA reads as TGTGCCAGCAGCTTATCAGGGACAGGGGGTCGCGAAAAACTGTTTTTT. Filled out from reference TRBV7-9 and TRBJ1-4, the complete variable domain reads DTGVSQNPRHKITKRGQNVTFRCDPISEHNRLYWYRQTLGQGPEFLTYFQNEAQLEKSRLLSDRFSAERPKGSFSTLEIQRTEQGDSAMYLCASSLSGTGGREKLFFGSGTQLSVL.

This rearrangement joins TRBV30 to TRBJ1-1; TRBD1 might be the D (6 bases). V was shortened by 8 bases and J by 4 bases, with 14 bases between the two germline ends. The CDR3 is 12 residues long. In germline, CDR1 is GTSNPN, CDR2 SVGIG (reference sequence). The CDR3 DNA follows: TGTGCCGTACAGGGTGGGAGCACTGAAGCTTTCTTT. Translating gives CAVQGGSTEAFF.

V and J are TRBV20-1 and TRBJ2-1; 7 bases are a match to TRBD2. The germline gives CDR1 DFQATT, CDR2 SNEGSKA (reference sequence). Germline trimming cut 0 bases from V and 4 bases from J; bases unmatched to any gene: 9. There are 16 residues in the CDR3. CDR3 sequence (DNA): TGCAGTGCTAGAGATCAGGCGGGGGAGGTTTACAATGAGCAGTTCTTC. The encoded protein is CSARDQAGEVYNEQFF.

This clonotype occurred a few times. V and J are TRBV6-1 and TRBJ2-3, with TRBD1 identical over 8 bases. J was trimmed by 2 bases and V by 7 bases; bases with no gene match: 11. CDR1 is MNHNS, CDR2 SASEGT, per germline. The CDR3 runs to 16 residues. This CDR3 is CASTLADRASTDTQYF. CDR3 sequence (DNA): TGTGCCAGCACCCTGGCGGACAGGGCTTCCACAGATACGCAGTATTTT.

The rearrangement uses TRBV21-1 and TRBJ2-1. TRBV21-1 is listed as a pseudogene. The CDR3 consists of 16 residues. CDR3 in amino acids: CASSKVGQGPNNEQFF. The CDR3 nucleotides are TGTGCCAGCAGCAAAGTTGGGCAGGGGCCCAACAATGAGCAGTTCTTC.

V and J are TRBV6-5 and TRBJ2-3; TRBD2 aligns across 13 bases. Germline V CDR1 and CDR2: MNHEY, SVGAGI. CDR3 length equals 17 residues. J lost 5 bases, V lost 4 bases, and 9 bases had no gene match. CDR3 region: CASSFLTSGRAIDTQYF. The CDR3 DNA reads as TGTGCCAGCAGTTTCTTAACTAGCGGGAGGGCCATAGATACGCAGTATTTT.

This clonotype was seen a few times. The chain links TRBV29-1 to TRBJ1-1; no definite D call. The CDR3 is 11 amino acids. The V end was cut by 3 bases, the J end by 1 base, with 3 bases between. In germline, CDR1 is SQVTM, CDR2 ANQGSEA. CDR3 bases: TGCAGCGTTGAGAAGAACACTGAAGCTTTCTTT. Its translation is CSVEKNTEAFF.

A few counts support this clonotype. The chain employs TRBV27 and TRBJ2-1; 8 positions agree with TRBD2. CDR1 MNHEY and CDR2 SMNVEV come from the germline V gene (reference sequence). Unmatched junction bases numbered 8, after V lost 1 base and J lost 3 bases. CDR3 length equals 17 residues. CDR3 region: CASSLYSASGHYNEQFF. DNA of the CDR3: TGTGCCAGCAGTTTATATTCGGCTAGCGGGCACTACAATGAGCAGTTCTTC.

The CDR3: CASADGPTKNIQYF. CDR3 bases: TGTGCCAGCGCCGACGGGCCCACTAAAAACATTCAGTACTTC. The chain is built from TRBV9 and TRBJ2-4; D is unclear. Trimming shortened V by 7 bases and J by 4 bases, and 15 bases separated the two germline ends. Looked up from germline, CDR1 is SGDLS and CDR2 is YYNGEE. This CDR3 is 14 amino acids long.

This chain joins TRBV4-3 and TRBJ2-1; D is tentatively TRBD1 or TRBD2 (5 bases each). This CDR3 contains 15 residues. Per germline, CDR1 LGHNA and CDR2 YSLEER. The germline V and J ends were trimmed by 5 bases and 6 bases, with 17 bases remaining between them. The CDR3 region has the DNA TGCGCCAGCAGCTCGGTTTTTGGGGGAGTCAATGAGCAGTTCTTC. Translation gives CASSSVFGGVNEQFF.

The chain carries TRBV7-3 and TRBJ2-2; 7 bases match TRBD1. This CDR3 is 15 amino acids long. With 5 bases clipped from V and 5 bases from J, the junction kept 8 bases outside the gene matches. Germline V gives CDR1 SGHTA, CDR2 FQGTGA. This chain's CDR3 is CASSRGQDLTGELFF. The CDR3 bases are TGTGCCAGCAGCCGCGGACAGGATTTGACCGGGGAGCTGTTTTTT.

The chain couples TRBV12-3 or TRBV12-4 to TRBJ1-1, with D tentatively TRBD1 (5 bases). The ends were cut back, 3 bases at V and 0 bases at J, with 8 bases in the middle. CDR3 length: 14 residues. This CDR3 reads CASSFRQLNTEAFF. As DNA, the CDR3 is TGTGCCAGCAGTTTTCGACAGTTGAACACTGAAGCTTTCTTT.